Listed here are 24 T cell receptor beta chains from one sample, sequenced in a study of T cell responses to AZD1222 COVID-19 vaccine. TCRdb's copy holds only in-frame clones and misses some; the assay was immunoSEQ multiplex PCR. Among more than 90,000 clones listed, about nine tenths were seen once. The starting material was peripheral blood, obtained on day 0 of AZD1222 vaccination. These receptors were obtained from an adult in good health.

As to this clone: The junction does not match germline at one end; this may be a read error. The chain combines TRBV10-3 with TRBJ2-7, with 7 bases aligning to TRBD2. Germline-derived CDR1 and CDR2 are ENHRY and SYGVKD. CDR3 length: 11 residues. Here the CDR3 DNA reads TGCGTCACCGGGACTAACTACGAGCAGTACTTC. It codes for CVTGTNYEQYF.

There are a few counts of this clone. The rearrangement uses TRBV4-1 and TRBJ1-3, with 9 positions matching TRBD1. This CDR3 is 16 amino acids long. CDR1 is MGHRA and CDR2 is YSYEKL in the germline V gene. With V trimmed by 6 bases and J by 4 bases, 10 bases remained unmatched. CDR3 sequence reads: CASSRGGTGTGNTIYF. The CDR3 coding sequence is TGCGCCAGCAGTCGTGGGGGGACAGGGACGGGAAACACCATATATTTT.

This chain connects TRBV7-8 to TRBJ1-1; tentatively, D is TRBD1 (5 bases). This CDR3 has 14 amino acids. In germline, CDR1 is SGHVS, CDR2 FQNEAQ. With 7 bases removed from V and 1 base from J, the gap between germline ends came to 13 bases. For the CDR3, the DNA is TGTGCCAGCATTCTTGAAACAGGGAACACTGAAGCTTTCTTT. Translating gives CASILETGNTEAFF.

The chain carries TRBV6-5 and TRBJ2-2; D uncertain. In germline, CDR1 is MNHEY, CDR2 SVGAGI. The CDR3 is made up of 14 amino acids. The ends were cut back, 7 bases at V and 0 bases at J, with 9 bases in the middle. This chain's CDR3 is CASIAVPNTGELFF. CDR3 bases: TGTGCCAGCATCGCCGTGCCGAACACCGGGGAGCTGTTTTTT.

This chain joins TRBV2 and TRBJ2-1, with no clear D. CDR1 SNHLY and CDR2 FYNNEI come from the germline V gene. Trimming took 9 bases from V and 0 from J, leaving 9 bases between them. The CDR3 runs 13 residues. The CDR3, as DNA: TGTGCCAGGGACGGTGGCTCCTACAATGAGCAGTTCTTC. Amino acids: CARDGGSYNEQFF.

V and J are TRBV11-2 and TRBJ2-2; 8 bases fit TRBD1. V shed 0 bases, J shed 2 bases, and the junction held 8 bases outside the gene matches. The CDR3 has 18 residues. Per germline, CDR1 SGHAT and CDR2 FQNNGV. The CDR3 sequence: CASSLESLGQANTGELFF. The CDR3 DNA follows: TGTGCCAGCAGCTTAGAAAGTCTGGGACAGGCCAACACCGGGGAGCTGTTTTTT.

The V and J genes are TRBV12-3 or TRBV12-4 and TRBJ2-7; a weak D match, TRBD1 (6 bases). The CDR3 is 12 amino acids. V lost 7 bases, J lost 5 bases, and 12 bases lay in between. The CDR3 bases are TGTGCCAGCACCCAAGACAGGAACGAGCAGTACTTC. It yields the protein CASTQDRNEQYF.

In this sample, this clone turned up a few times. This CDR3 reads CASSISAGGNTEAFF. The CDR3 DNA follows: TGTGCCAGTAGTATATCGGCAGGAGGGAACACTGAAGCTTTCTTT. The chain couples TRBV19 to TRBJ1-1; D is uncertain. CDR1 is LNHDA and CDR2 is SQIVND in the germline V gene (reference sequence). The CDR3 runs 15 residues. The germline V and J ends were trimmed by 2 bases and 1 base, with 11 bases remaining between them.

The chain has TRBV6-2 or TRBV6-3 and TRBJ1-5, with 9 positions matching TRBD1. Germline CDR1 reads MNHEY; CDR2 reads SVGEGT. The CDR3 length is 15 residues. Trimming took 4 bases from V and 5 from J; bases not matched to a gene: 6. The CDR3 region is CASSLRDREDQPQHF. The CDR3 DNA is TGTGCCAGCAGTTTAAGGGACAGGGAAGATCAGCCCCAGCATTTT.

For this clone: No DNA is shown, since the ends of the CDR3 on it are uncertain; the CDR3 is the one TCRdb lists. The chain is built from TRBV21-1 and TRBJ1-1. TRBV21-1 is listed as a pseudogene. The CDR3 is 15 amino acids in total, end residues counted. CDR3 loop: CASSKWARGNTEAFF.

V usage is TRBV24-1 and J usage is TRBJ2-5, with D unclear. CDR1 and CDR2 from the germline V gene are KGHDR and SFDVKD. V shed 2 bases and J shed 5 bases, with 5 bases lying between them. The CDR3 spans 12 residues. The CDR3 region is CATSDSLETQYF. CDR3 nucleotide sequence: TGTGCCACCAGTGATTCGCTGGAGACCCAGTACTTC.

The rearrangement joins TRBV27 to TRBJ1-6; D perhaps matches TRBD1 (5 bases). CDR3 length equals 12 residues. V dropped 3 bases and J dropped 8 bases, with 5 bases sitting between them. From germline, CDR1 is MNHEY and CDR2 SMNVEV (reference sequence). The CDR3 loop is CASSFRDSPLHF. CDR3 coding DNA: TGTGCCAGCAGTTTCAGGGATTCACCCCTCCACTTT.

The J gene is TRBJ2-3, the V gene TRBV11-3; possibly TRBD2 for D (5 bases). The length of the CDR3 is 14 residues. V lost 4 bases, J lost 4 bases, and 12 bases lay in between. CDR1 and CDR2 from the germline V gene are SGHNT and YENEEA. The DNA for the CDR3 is TGTGCCAGCAGCTCTAGCCCAGGCGCAGATACGCAGTATTTT. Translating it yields CASSSSPGADTQYF.

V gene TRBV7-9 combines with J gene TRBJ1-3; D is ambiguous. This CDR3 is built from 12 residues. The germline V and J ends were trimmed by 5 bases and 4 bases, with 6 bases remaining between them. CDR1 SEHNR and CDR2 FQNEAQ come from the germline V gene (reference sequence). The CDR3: CASSQGGNTIYF. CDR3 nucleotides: TGTGCCAGCAGCCAAGGCGGAAACACCATATATTTT.

CDR3 nucleotides: TGTGCCTGGAGTCCCAGCAATCAGCCCCAGCATTTT. The encoded protein is CAWSPSNQPQHF. V is TRBV30 and J is TRBJ1-5, with D unresolved. Germline V gene lookup returns CDR1 GTSNPN and CDR2 SVGIG (reference sequence). The ends were cut back, 2 bases at V and 1 base at J, with 3 bases in the middle. The CDR3 has 12 amino acids.

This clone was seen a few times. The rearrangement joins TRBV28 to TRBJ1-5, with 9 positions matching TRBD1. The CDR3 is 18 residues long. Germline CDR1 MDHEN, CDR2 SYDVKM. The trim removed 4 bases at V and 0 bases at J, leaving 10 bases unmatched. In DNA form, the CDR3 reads TGTGCCAGCAGTTATCCCCGGGACAGGGTCGATAGCAATCAGCCCCAGCATTTT. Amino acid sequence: CASSYPRDRVDSNQPQHF.

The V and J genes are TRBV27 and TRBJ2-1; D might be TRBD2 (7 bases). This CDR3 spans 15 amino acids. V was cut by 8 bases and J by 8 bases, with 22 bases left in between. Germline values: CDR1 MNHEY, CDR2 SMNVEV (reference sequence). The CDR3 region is CASGGGHPLIYEQFF. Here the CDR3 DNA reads TGTGCCAGCGGGGGGGGACATCCACTGATATATGAGCAGTTCTTC.

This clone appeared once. CDR3: CAWSVGDTQYF. DNA of the CDR3: TGTGCCTGGAGTGTAGGAGATACGCAGTATTTT. V is TRBV30 and J is TRBJ2-3; D not resolved. From germline, CDR1 is GTSNPN and CDR2 SVGIG (reference sequence). The CDR3 totals 11 residues. V was pared by 0 bases and J by 5 bases, with 3 bases between. The variable domain in full, with the rest retrieved from reference TRBV30 and TRBJ2-3, is SQTIHQWPATLVQPVGSPLSLECTVEGTSNPNLYWYRQAAGRGLQLLFYSVGIGQISSEVPQNLSASRPQDRQFILSSKKLLLSDSGFYLCAWSVGDTQYFGPGTRLTVL.

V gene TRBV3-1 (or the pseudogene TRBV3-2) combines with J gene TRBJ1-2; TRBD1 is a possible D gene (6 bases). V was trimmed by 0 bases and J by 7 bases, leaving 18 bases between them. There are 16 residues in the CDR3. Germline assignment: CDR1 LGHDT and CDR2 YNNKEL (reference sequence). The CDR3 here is CASSQDLAGAPTGYTF. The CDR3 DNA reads TGTGCCAGCAGCCAAGATCTGGCAGGGGCCCCAACTGGCTACACCTTC.

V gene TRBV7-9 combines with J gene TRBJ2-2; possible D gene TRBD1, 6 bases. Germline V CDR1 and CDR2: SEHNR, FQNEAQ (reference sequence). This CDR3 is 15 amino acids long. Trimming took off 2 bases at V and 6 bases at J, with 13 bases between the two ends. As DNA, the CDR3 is TGTGCCAGCAGCTTAATACAGGGTGGTGCCGGGGAGCTGTTTTTT. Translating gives CASSLIQGGAGELFF.

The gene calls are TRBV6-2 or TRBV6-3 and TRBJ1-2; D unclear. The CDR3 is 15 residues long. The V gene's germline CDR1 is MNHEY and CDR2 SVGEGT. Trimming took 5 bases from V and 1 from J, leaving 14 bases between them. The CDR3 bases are TGTGCCAGCAGTCCCCGTGGTTCGGATAACTATGGCTACACCTTC. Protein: CASSPRGSDNYGYTF.

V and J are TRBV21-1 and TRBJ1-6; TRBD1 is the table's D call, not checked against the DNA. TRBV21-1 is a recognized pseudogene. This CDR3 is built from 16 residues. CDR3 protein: CASSAYGTPYNSPLHF. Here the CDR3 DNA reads TGTGCCAGCAGCGCATACGGGACACCGTATAATTCACCCCTCCACTTT.

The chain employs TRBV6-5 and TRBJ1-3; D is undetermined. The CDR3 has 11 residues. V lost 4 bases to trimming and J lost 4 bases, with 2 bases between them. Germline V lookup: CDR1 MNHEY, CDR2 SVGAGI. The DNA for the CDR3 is TGTGCCAGCAGTTTAGGAAACACCATATATTTT. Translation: CASSLGNTIYF.

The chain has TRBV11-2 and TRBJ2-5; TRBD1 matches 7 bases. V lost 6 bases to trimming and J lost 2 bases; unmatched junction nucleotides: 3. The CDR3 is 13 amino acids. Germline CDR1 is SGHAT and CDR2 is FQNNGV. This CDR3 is CASRGTVQETQYF. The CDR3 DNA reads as TGTGCCAGCAGAGGGACAGTTCAAGAGACCCAGTACTTC.